One sample yielded the 25 T cell receptor beta chains listed below, sequenced in a study of T-cell memory formation after mild COVID-19. One entry per CDR3 protein results from TCRdb running MiXCR on the 5' RACE reads. Found here are under 550,000 distinct CDR3 sequences, 18% of them singletons; the top ten hold about 12%. The sequenced material came from PBMCs or a T cell subset sorted from them (not recorded which). The receptor set was obtained from an adult woman who had mild COVID-19 (a few samples of this study predate the infection). Cell type and time point are not known.

The chain employs TRBV24-1 and TRBJ1-2, with D perhaps matching TRBD1 (5 bases). Deletions cut 1 base from V and 4 bases from J, with 9 bases between. Germline V gives CDR1 KGHDR, CDR2 SFDVKD. CDR3 length: 14 residues. This CDR3 is CATSDFRTIYGYTF. CDR3 nucleotide sequence: TGTGCCACCAGTGATTTTAGGACAATCTATGGCTACACCTTC.

V gene TRBV29-1 combines with J gene TRBJ2-1; 11 nucleotides align to TRBD2. Trimming cost V 0 bases and J 6 bases; bases outside gene matches: 10. The CDR3 is made up of 17 amino acids. CDR1 is SQVTM and CDR2 is ANQGSEA in the germline V gene. The chain's CDR3 is CSVEDPDQGTSGNEQFF. As DNA, the CDR3 is TGCAGCGTTGAAGATCCCGATCAGGGGACTAGCGGCAATGAGCAGTTCTTC.

The gene calls are TRBV11-2 and TRBJ2-1; no definite D call. CDR3 length: 14 amino acids. Deletions cut 2 bases from V and 4 bases from J, with 9 bases between. The V gene's germline CDR1 is SGHAT and CDR2 FQNNGV. The CDR3 DNA is TGTGCCAGCAGCTTACTCTACACTTACAATGAGCAGTTCTTC. Translation gives CASSLLYTYNEQFF.

To note about this clonotype: The junction and the germline gene differ at one end; a read error may be behind it. This CDR3 is CAWSVSASELTNTQYF. CDR3 nucleotide sequence: TGTGCCTGGAGTGTATCTGCTAGCGAACTCACAAATACGCAGTATTTT. This sequence joins TRBV30 and TRBJ2-3; D perhaps matches TRBD2 (6 bases). In germline, CDR1 is GTSNPN, CDR2 SVGIG (reference sequence). The CDR3 contains 16 residues.

CDR3 amino acids: CASSLDKTLYSYEQYF. In nucleotides, the CDR3 is TGTGCCAGCAGCTTAGATAAGACACTATACTCGTACGAGCAGTACTTC. The chain links TRBV11-3 to TRBJ2-7; no reliable D call. Per the germline V gene, CDR1 is SGHNT and CDR2 is YENEEA. V shed 0 bases and J shed 4 bases, with 16 bases lying between them. The CDR3 is made up of 16 amino acids. The entire variable domain, with the rest obtained from reference TRBV11-3 and TRBJ2-7, is as follows: EAGVVQSPRYKIIEKKQPVAFWCNPISGHNTLYWYLQNLGQGPELLIRYENEEAVDDSQLPKDRFSAERLKGVDSTLKIQPAELGDSAVYLCASSLDKTLYSYEQYFGPGTRLTVT.

This clonotype was observed a handful of times. The DNA for the CDR3 is TGTGCCAGCGGAGCCCTCCGGGGTAGCCCCACAGACCAAGAGACCCAGTACTTC. Protein sequence: CASGALRGSPTDQETQYF. The V gene is TRBV11-2, the J gene TRBJ2-5, with D perhaps matching TRBD2 (5 bases). Germline V gives CDR1 SGHAT, CDR2 FQNNGV. Deletions cut 8 bases from V and 0 bases from J, with 25 bases between. This CDR3 region has 18 residues.

The rearrangement uses TRBV7-9 and TRBJ2-1; 13 bases agree with TRBD2. V gave up 6 bases and J gave up 4 bases; unmatched junction bases: 12. CDR1 is SEHNR and CDR2 is FQNEAQ in the germline V gene (reference sequence). This CDR3 has 18 residues. The CDR3 DNA follows: TGTGCCAGCAGGCAGCCGGGACTAGCGGGAAGTTTGTACAATGAGCAGTTCTTC. Translating it yields CASRQPGLAGSLYNEQFF. The whole variable domain, remainder taken from reference TRBV7-9 and TRBJ2-1, is DTGVSQNPRHKITKRGQNVTFRCDPISEHNRLYWYRQTLGQGPEFLTYFQNEAQLEKSRLLSDRFSAERPKGSFSTLEIQRTEQGDSAMYLCASRQPGLAGSLYNEQFFGPGTRLTVL.

This clonotype was seen only a few times. The V call is TRBV24-1, the J call TRBJ2-3; perhaps TRBD2 as D (5 bases). Germline V gene data show CDR1 as KGHDR and CDR2 as SFDVKD. The CDR3 spans 15 residues. Trimming removed 4 bases at V and 2 bases at J, with 12 bases between. The CDR3 DNA sequence: TGTGCCACCAGTGACCCCGGGATTGTCACAGATACGCAGTATTTT. It translates to CATSDPGIVTDTQYF.

The rearrangement links TRBV6-6 to TRBJ1-3; D not certain. In germline, CDR1 is MNHNY, CDR2 SVGAGI (reference sequence). Trimming cost V 7 bases and J 0 bases, with 7 bases left between them. The CDR3 totals 13 residues. CDR3 bases: TGTGCCAGCACCCCTTACTCTGGAAACACCATATATTTT. The encoded protein is CASTPYSGNTIYF.

The J gene is TRBJ2-1, the V gene TRBV7-6; no clear D. Germline V CDR1 and CDR2: SGHVS, FNYEAQ. The V end was cut by 2 bases, the J end by 9 bases, with 11 bases between. The CDR3 is made up of 13 amino acids. The DNA for the CDR3 is TGTGCCAGCAGCTTATTCGGAGATGCTGAGCAGTTCTTC. Translation gives CASSLFGDAEQFF.

The V and J genes are TRBV10-3 and TRBJ2-7; a weak D match, TRBD2 (6 bases). This CDR3 spans 14 amino acids. Germline V gene lookup returns CDR1 ENHRY and CDR2 SYGVKD. The V end lost 3 bases, the J end lost 1 base, and 10 bases lay between the germline ends. Here the CDR3 reads CAISDVRESYEQYF. The CDR3 DNA is TGTGCCATCAGTGATGTCCGGGAGTCCTACGAGCAGTACTTC.

Only a few counts were recorded for this clonotype. CDR3 protein: CASSLGLIGYNEQFF. CDR3 DNA: TGTGCCAGCAGCTTAGGACTCATCGGCTACAATGAGCAGTTCTTC. The chain couples TRBV7-9 to TRBJ2-1; unclear D gene. Germline lookup yields CDR1 SEHNR and CDR2 FQNEAQ (reference sequence). Trimming left V 1 base short and J 3 bases short, with 10 bases between. The CDR3 spans 15 residues.

This clonotype has more than one count but fewer than ten. This sequence joins TRBV7-2 and TRBJ2-1; 11 positions agree with TRBD2. Trimming cost V 5 bases and J 8 bases; bases outside gene matches: 14. The CDR3 has 17 residues. Germline CDR1 is SGHTA and CDR2 is FQGNSA. CDR3 in DNA: TGTGCCAGCAGCCGACCCCTAGCGGGGGGAGAGGGCGATGAGCAGTTCTTC. It is translated as CASSRPLAGGEGDEQFF.

The CDR3 sequence is CASSLRDSGVGGELFF. DNA for the CDR3: TGTGCCAGCAGCCTCCGGGACTCCGGAGTAGGCGGGGAGCTGTTTTTT. This chain uses TRBV3-1 with TRBJ2-2; tentative D call: TRBD2 (6 bases). V lost 4 bases, J lost 7 bases, and 19 bases lay in between. The CDR3 spans 16 residues. The germline gives CDR1 LGHDT, CDR2 YNNKEL (reference sequence).

This clonotype occurred a few times. V is TRBV27 and J is TRBJ1-1; 12 nucleotides agree with TRBD1. V was pared by 5 bases and J by 0 bases, with 7 bases of the junction left unmatched. In germline, CDR1 is MNHEY, CDR2 SMNVEV (reference sequence). The CDR3 length is 17 residues. DNA of the CDR3: TGTGCCAGCAGTCCCCGGGACAGGGGGCGGGTGAACACTGAAGCTTTCTTT. Translated, it gives CASSPRDRGRVNTEAFF.

The chain combines TRBV24-1 with TRBJ2-5, with a possible D match to TRBD2 (5 bases). CDR3 length: 15 residues. V was cut by 5 bases and J by 8 bases, with 20 bases left in between. The germline gives CDR1 KGHDR, CDR2 SFDVKD. The CDR3 here is CATSVSEDHGSTQYF. As DNA, the CDR3 is TGTGCCACCAGTGTGTCAGAGGACCATGGGAGCACCCAGTACTTC.

This clonotype was seen at least ten times. This sequence joins TRBV12-3 or TRBV12-4 and TRBJ2-4; D remains unclear. V lost 3 bases and J 8 bases, leaving 14 bases between the germline ends. CDR3 length: 14 residues. CDR3 nucleotides: TGTGCCAGCAGTTTTAGACATTTGGCGGACATTCAGTACTTC. This gives the protein CASSFRHLADIQYF.

This clonotype was detected ten times or more. This CDR3 is CASSQDPGTNTDTQYF. The CDR3 DNA reads TGCGCCAGCAGCCAAGATCCAGGGACTAACACAGATACGCAGTATTTT. The gene calls are TRBV4-1 and TRBJ2-3; 7 bases match TRBD2. In germline, CDR1 is MGHRA, CDR2 YSYEKL. The V segment lost 0 bases and the J segment 2 bases; nucleotides outside the gene matches: 5. The CDR3 consists of 16 residues.

The chain carries TRBV27 and TRBJ1-2; no firm D call. V was pared by 4 bases and J by 4 bases, with 13 bases between. The CDR3 extends over 14 amino acids. In germline, CDR1 is MNHEY, CDR2 SMNVEV (reference sequence). The CDR3 here is CASSSQEGGYGYTF. The CDR3 DNA reads as TGTGCCAGCAGTTCCCAGGAAGGCGGCTATGGCTACACCTTC.

The chain couples TRBV12-3 or TRBV12-4 to TRBJ2-6; maybe TRBD1 (6 bases). The V and J ends lost 1 base and 12 bases respectively, with 13 bases between them. The CDR3 length is 14 residues. The CDR3 here is CASSLGGPLSVLTF. Written as DNA, the CDR3 is TGTGCCAGCAGTTTAGGGGGGCCCCTCAGCGTCCTGACTTTC.

The genes are TRBV4-2 and TRBJ1-5; 10 bases fit TRBD1. V lost 4 bases, J lost 6 bases, and 6 bases stayed unmatched. The CDR3 extends over 15 amino acids. Per the germline V gene, CDR1 is LGHNA and CDR2 is YNFKEQ. The CDR3 spells CASSPGTGDPQPQHF. The DNA of the CDR3 is TGTGCCAGCAGCCCCGGGACAGGGGATCCTCAGCCCCAGCATTTT.

This clonotype was seen a handful of times. The chain joins TRBV7-9 to TRBJ1-1; possible D gene TRBD1, 5 bases. The ends were cut back, 6 bases at V and 3 bases at J, with 11 bases in the middle. The CDR3 extends over 13 amino acids. The germline gives CDR1 SEHNR, CDR2 FQNEAQ (reference sequence). CDR3 region: CASRDGGDTEAFF. The DNA for the CDR3 is TGTGCCAGCAGGGACGGGGGAGACACTGAAGCTTTCTTT.

The CDR3 nucleotides read TGCGCCAGCGGAACCTTTCAAGGGCCGGGTACGCAGTATTTT. Protein: CASGTFQGPGTQYF. The J gene is TRBJ2-3, the V gene TRBV23-1; D unresolved. TRBV23-1 is treated as an ORF (open reading frame) with a function not yet certain. V lost 8 bases, J lost 8 bases, and 20 bases lay in between. CDR3 length equals 14 residues.

This clonotype was counted only a few times. V and J are TRBV9 and TRBJ1-2, with 7 bases that match TRBD1. This CDR3 is 14 amino acids long. Trimming removed 4 bases from V and 5 bases from J; junction bases left unmatched: 8. Per germline, CDR1 SGDLS and CDR2 YYNGEE. CDR3 bases: TGTGCCAGCAGCCTGGAGGGACAGACTTATGGCTACACCTTC. Translation gives CASSLEGQTYGYTF.

This clonotype was detected ten times or more. The V call is TRBV7-9, the J call TRBJ2-2, with TRBD2 as a possible D gene (6 bases). The V gene's germline CDR1 is SEHNR and CDR2 FQNEAQ (reference sequence). This CDR3 is 13 amino acids long. Trimming removed 4 bases at V and 4 bases at J, with 7 bases between. The CDR3: CASSSGGTGELFF. In DNA, the CDR3 is TGTGCCAGCAGCTCCGGGGGCACCGGGGAGCTGTTTTTT.